This entry lists 22 T cell receptor beta chains sequenced from one sample in a study of early T cells in non-severe SARS-CoV-2 infection. TCRdb redid the calling of the 5' RACE reads with MiXCR, one entry per CDR3 protein. The top ten hold 9.5% to 13% of the sample, which has some 28,000 distinct CDR3 sequences, roughly 4.8% seen once. Specimen: whole blood. The receptors come from an adult who was a healthcare worker with PCR-confirmed SARS-CoV-2 infection or an uninfected control (not recorded which).

The chain links TRBV11-2 to TRBJ2-7, with 8 positions matching TRBD1. CDR1 and CDR2 from the germline V gene are SGHAT and FQNNGV. The V gene end was trimmed by 3 bases and the J gene end by 3 bases; junction bases not matched to a gene: 4. This CDR3 is built from 14 residues. In DNA, the CDR3 is TGTGCCAGCAGCTTCGACAGGGGCCACTACGAGCAGTACTTC. Translation gives CASSFDRGHYEQYF.

This clonotype was detected ten times or more. The V call is TRBV7-9, the J call TRBJ2-5; D assignment may be TRBD1 or TRBD2 (7 bases each). Trimming took 6 bases from V and 5 from J, leaving 19 bases between them. Germline CDR1 SEHNR, CDR2 FQNEAQ (reference sequence). The CDR3 has 15 amino acids. CDR3 bases: TGTGCCAGCAGAACCGCAGGGGGGGTTGAGGAGACCCAGTACTTC. Encoded protein: CASRTAGGVEETQYF.

This clonotype was seen at least ten times. The rearrangement uses TRBV27 and TRBJ1-1, with 12 positions matching TRBD1. The CDR3 consists of 16 residues. Germline V CDR1 and CDR2: MNHEY, SMNVEV (reference sequence). V gave up 4 bases and J gave up 4 bases; unmatched junction bases: 7. DNA for the CDR3: TGTGCCAGCAGTTCGGGACAGGGGGCTCGGATCACTGAAGCTTTCTTT. Its translation is CASSSGQGARITEAFF.

This clonotype is termed medium-sized (0.01 to 0.1%). CDR3 amino acids: CASSSGDRASPLHF. CDR3 bases: TGTGCCAGCAGTTCCGGGGACAGGGCTTCACCCCTCCACTTT. This chain uses TRBV12-3 or TRBV12-4 with TRBJ1-6, with TRBD1 identical over 9 bases. Trimming took 4 bases from V and 9 from J; bases not matched to a gene: 4. This CDR3 contains 14 residues.

This clonotype was detected ten times or more. The chain links TRBV11-2 to TRBJ1-2; D ambiguous. Trimming removed 5 bases from V and 8 bases from J, with 15 bases in between. Germline assignment: CDR1 SGHAT and CDR2 FQNNGV. The CDR3 length is 13 residues. The CDR3 sequence is CASSLSQLGGYTF. The CDR3 DNA follows: TGTGCCAGCAGCCTATCACAACTCGGGGGCTACACCTTC.

This clonotype was seen ten or more times. The chain couples TRBV28 to TRBJ1-2; 7 nucleotides agree with TRBD1. V was pared by 4 bases and J by 6 bases, with 11 bases of the junction left unmatched. Germline V lookup: CDR1 MDHEN, CDR2 SYDVKM. The CDR3 length is 15 residues. In nucleotides, the CDR3 is TGTGCCAGCAGTTGGTCTGGCCAGGGGGTTAATGGCTACACCTTC. As protein: CASSWSGQGVNGYTF.

This clonotype was recorded many times. The chain couples TRBV25-1 to TRBJ2-5; D gene uncertain. The CDR3 spans 14 residues. CDR1 and CDR2 from the germline V gene are MGHDK and SYGVNS. Trimming removed 2 bases from V and 5 bases from J, with 12 bases in between. CDR3 amino acids: CASSEIWGGETQYF. For the CDR3, the DNA is TGTGCCAGCAGTGAAATCTGGGGTGGGGAGACCCAGTACTTC.

This clonotype occurred many times. The chain uses TRBV7-8 and TRBJ1-1; a weak D match, TRBD1 (5 bases). The V gene lost 4 bases and the J gene lost 5 bases, with 14 bases spanning the gap. The CDR3 sequence is 14 residues long. Germline loops: CDR1 SGHVS, CDR2 FQNEAQ. As DNA, the CDR3 is TGTGCCAGCAGCTCCTTCGACAGAGGGACTGAAGCTTTCTTT. Its translation is CASSSFDRGTEAFF.

This clonotype was found many times. The chain employs TRBV2 and TRBJ2-1, with 12 bases matching TRBD2. Germline values: CDR1 SNHLY, CDR2 FYNNEI. With 2 bases clipped from V and 5 bases from J, the junction kept 4 bases outside the gene matches. The CDR3 runs to 16 residues. CDR3 nucleotides: TGTGCCAGCAGTGAAAGGCTAGCGGGGGGGCACAATGAGCAGTTCTTC. It translates to CASSERLAGGHNEQFF.

This clonotype was detected ten times or more. V usage is TRBV29-1 and J usage is TRBJ2-7, with D perhaps TRBD1 (6 bases). V was pared by 4 bases and J by 5 bases, with 15 bases between. The CDR3 runs to 13 residues. Germline CDR1 is SQVTM and CDR2 is ANQGSEA. CDR3 loop: CSVGENRVDEQYF. CDR3 coding DNA: TGCAGCGTTGGCGAAAACAGGGTAGACGAGCAGTACTTC.

The chain employs TRBV3-1 and TRBJ2-1; the match to TRBD2 covers 12 bases. This CDR3 spans 15 amino acids. The V gene end was trimmed by 1 base and the J gene end by 7 bases; junction bases not matched to a gene: 2. The germline V gene encodes CDR1 LGHDT and CDR2 YNNKEL (reference sequence). CDR3 DNA sequence: TGTGCCAGCAGCCAAGCTAGCGGGAGGGGGAATGAGCAGTTCTTC. It yields the protein CASSQASGRGNEQFF.

This clonotype has ten or more counts. The chain uses TRBV3-1 and TRBJ2-5, with TRBD1 as a possible D gene (5 bases). The CDR3 extends over 13 amino acids. Trimming left V 2 bases short and J 2 bases short, with 6 bases between. Germline CDR1 is LGHDT and CDR2 is YNNKEL (reference sequence). The CDR3 DNA is TGTGCCAGCAGCCAAACAGGTCAAGAGACCCAGTACTTC. Its translation: CASSQTGQETQYF.

The chain recombines TRBV29-1 with TRBJ2-1; TRBD1 matches 9 bases. J lost 10 bases, V lost 5 bases, and 6 bases had no gene match. This CDR3 has 12 amino acids. Germline V gene data show CDR1 as SQVTM and CDR2 as ANQGSEA. The CDR3 reads CSVRGQGLEQFF. The CDR3 bases are TGCAGCGTTCGCGGACAGGGGCTCGAGCAGTTCTTC.

The chain couples TRBV3-1 to TRBJ2-1, with TRBD2 matching over 10 bases. CDR1 and CDR2 (germline): LGHDT, YNNKEL (reference sequence). The V and J ends lost 0 bases and 7 bases, in that order; junction bases with no gene match: 9. This CDR3 is built from 17 residues. The CDR3 nucleotides are TGTGCCAGCAGCCAAGATATCCTAGCGGGGGCCTTAAATGAGCAGTTCTTC. Amino acid sequence: CASSQDILAGALNEQFF.

The chain employs TRBV20-1 and TRBJ2-7; D uncertain. Germline V gives CDR1 DFQATT, CDR2 SNEGSKA (reference sequence). Trimming took 0 bases from V and 1 from J, leaving 7 bases between them. The CDR3 has 13 amino acids. The CDR3 loop is CSARDGVSYEQYF. The CDR3 nucleotides are TGCAGTGCTAGAGATGGGGTTTCCTACGAGCAGTACTTC.

This clonotype was found many times. In DNA form, the CDR3 reads TGCGCCAGCAGCTTGCGAGTCGGGGGAGGCTACGAGCAGTACTTC. Encoded protein: CASSLRVGGGYEQYF. The rearrangement uses TRBV5-1 and TRBJ2-7, with D possibly TRBD2 on 6 matching bases. CDR1 is SGHRS and CDR2 is YFSETQ in the germline V gene. The CDR3 sequence is 15 residues long. With 1 base removed from V and 3 bases from J, the gap between germline ends came to 14 bases.

In this sample, this clonotype turned up many times. The rearrangement uses TRBV2 and TRBJ2-5; TRBD2 is a possible D gene (5 bases). The germline V gene encodes CDR1 SNHLY and CDR2 FYNNEI. The V end lost 8 bases, the J end lost 1 base, and 8 bases lay between the germline ends. The CDR3 runs 12 residues. This CDR3 is CASGRAQETQYF. CDR3 in DNA: TGTGCCAGCGGGCGGGCCCAAGAGACCCAGTACTTC. Supplemented by reference TRBV2 and TRBJ2-5, the full variable domain reads EPEVTQTPSHQVTQMGQEVILRCVPISNHLYFYWYRQILGQKVEFLVSFYNNEISEKSEIFDDQFSVERPDGSNFTLKIRSTKLEDSAMYFCASGRAQETQYFGPGTRLLVL.

This clonotype was detected many times. The chain employs TRBV10-2 and TRBJ2-3; TRBD1 matches 8 bases. The V segment lost 6 bases and the J segment 1 base; nucleotides outside the gene matches: 6. CDR1 and CDR2 from the germline V gene are WSHSY and SAAADI. This CDR3 has 15 residues. CDR3 amino acids: CASSGGQEGTDTQYF. The DNA of the CDR3 is TGCGCCAGCAGCGGGGGACAGGAGGGCACAGATACGCAGTATTTT.

This clonotype was seen more than once but under ten times. V gene TRBV20-1 combines with J gene TRBJ2-2, with TRBD1 identical over 9 bases. Germline CDR1 is DFQATT and CDR2 is SNEGSKA (reference sequence). The CDR3 totals 16 residues. The junction had 8 bases not matched to a gene; V was cut back by 1 base and J by 5 bases. The chain's CDR3 is CSARVAGQGGTGELFF. The CDR3 DNA reads as TGCAGTGCTAGAGTTGCGGGACAGGGAGGGACCGGGGAGCTGTTTTTT.

The rearrangement joins TRBV4-2 to TRBJ1-5; no firm D call. Germline CDR1 and CDR2: LGHNA and YNFKEQ. Between the trimmed V and J ends, which lost 1 base and 1 base, there was a span of 14 bases. The CDR3 contains 17 residues. The CDR3 DNA follows: TGTGCCAGCAGCCAAGGAAATTCCGCTCTGAGCAATCAGCCCCAGCATTTT. The encoded protein is CASSQGNSALSNQPQHF.

This clonotype was seen repeatedly, ten times or more. J is TRBJ2-7 and V is TRBV7-8; D gene ambiguous. CDR1 SGHVS and CDR2 FQNEAQ come from the germline V gene. V lost 1 base and J 6 bases, leaving 13 bases between the germline ends. CDR3 length equals 14 residues. As DNA, the CDR3 is TGTGCCAGCAGCTTAGATTTGGCGATGCGCGAGCAGTACTTC. Amino acid sequence: CASSLDLAMREQYF.

This clonotype was detected ten times or more. J is TRBJ1-2 and V is TRBV11-2, with TRBD1 as a possible D gene (6 bases). The CDR3 loop spans 18 amino acids. CDR1 and CDR2 (germline): SGHAT, FQNNGV. V lost 0 bases to trimming and J lost 7 bases, with 24 bases between them. CDR3 coding DNA: TGTGCCAGCAGCTTAGATCGGCGTGGGGGCAGGCTTGATTCTGGCTACACCTTC. It translates to CASSLDRRGGRLDSGYTF.